Shown below are 24 T cell receptor beta chains from a single sample sequenced in a study of blood T cell repertoires in COVID-19. Using immunoSEQ multiplex PCR, the repertoire was profiled, and TCRdb retains in-frame clones only, with some absent. The table has more than 300,000 clones, 88% seen once. The sample consisted of peripheral blood. The receptors were sampled from a woman under 40 with COVID-19, enrolled during active disease.

The gene calls are TRBV25-1 and TRBJ1-1; D perhaps matches TRBD1 (5 bases). Germline CDR1 MGHDK, CDR2 SYGVNS. The CDR3 loop spans 13 amino acids. The V gene lost 6 bases and the J gene lost 7 bases, with 15 bases spanning the gap. CDR3 in amino acids: CASRTSGGSEAFF. The DNA of the CDR3 is TGTGCCAGCAGAACCTCTGGGGGGAGTGAAGCTTTCTTT.

This clone was counted once. The chain recombines TRBV7-9 with TRBJ2-6, with D possibly TRBD1 on 5 matching bases. The germline V and J ends were trimmed by 5 bases and 3 bases, with 11 bases remaining between them. Germline V gene sequence: CDR1 SEHNR, CDR2 FQNEAQ (reference sequence). The CDR3 contains 15 residues. CDR3 region: CASSLQASGANVLTF. CDR3 bases: TGTGCCAGCAGCCTACAGGCTAGTGGGGCCAACGTCCTGACTTTC.

This clone turned up a few times. This chain uses TRBV7-8 with TRBJ1-1; the D gene is possibly TRBD1 (6 bases). Germline V lookup: CDR1 SGHVS, CDR2 FQNEAQ. This CDR3 is built from 14 residues. Trimming shortened V by 4 bases and J by 7 bases, and 16 bases separated the two germline ends. The CDR3 loop is CASSYTQGSVEAFF. The CDR3 coding sequence is TGTGCCAGCAGCTACACACAGGGATCGGTTGAAGCTTTCTTT.

The CDR3 DNA follows: TGTGCCAGCAGTTCCGGGGACTACGAGCAGTACTTC. Its protein is CASSSGDYEQYF. J is TRBJ2-7 and V is TRBV5-6; a possible D gene is TRBD2 (5 bases). The CDR3 spans 12 residues. V lost 5 bases and J lost 3, with 9 bases in between. Germline CDR1 SGHDT, CDR2 YYEEEE.

The rearrangement uses TRBV9 and TRBJ2-3, with 7 bases identical to TRBD1. Trimming took 1 base from V and 3 from J; bases not matched to a gene: 2. This CDR3 is 14 amino acids long. The germline V gene encodes CDR1 SGDLS and CDR2 YYNGEE. The CDR3 region has the DNA TGTGCCAGCAGCGTATCGGGACAGACAGATACGCAGTATTTT. This codes for CASSVSGQTDTQYF.

The chain employs TRBV7-2 and TRBJ2-5, with D possibly being TRBD1 (5 bases). This CDR3 contains 15 residues. Germline values: CDR1 SGHTA, CDR2 FQGNSA. V was cut by 4 bases and J by 2 bases, with 14 bases left in between. CDR3 sequence: CASSYVGPSQETQYF. The CDR3 DNA reads as TGTGCCAGCAGCTATGTGGGGCCTTCACAAGAGACCCAGTACTTC.

The CDR3 region is CASSFTGARFEKLFF. The CDR3 DNA follows: TGTGCCAGCAGTTTTACAGGGGCTCGGTTTGAAAAACTGTTTTTT. The chain joins TRBV27 to TRBJ1-4; 7 bases map to TRBD1. Germline CDR1 MNHEY, CDR2 SMNVEV (reference sequence). Trimming at V came to 3 bases and at J to 7 bases, leaving 8 bases not matched to a gene. CDR3 length: 15 residues.

The chain carries TRBV9 and TRBJ2-3, with 10 bases that match TRBD2. In germline, CDR1 is SGDLS, CDR2 YYNGEE. The length of the CDR3 is 15 residues. V shed 3 bases and J 6 bases; nucleotides not matched to a gene: 7. The CDR3 bases are TGTGCCAGCAGCGAGACTAGCGGGCCTGGTGATACGCAGTATTTT. This translates into CASSETSGPGDTQYF.

The chain combines TRBV6-5 with TRBJ2-2; TRBD1 is a possible D gene (5 bases). Germline assignment: CDR1 MNHEY and CDR2 SVGAGI. V lost 3 bases, J lost 5 bases, and 16 bases lay in between. CDR3 length: 16 amino acids. In DNA form, the CDR3 reads TGTGCCAGCAGTTATGGGGCACCTAAACCAACCGGGGAGCTGTTTTTT. Residues: CASSYGAPKPTGELFF.

V is TRBV9 and J is TRBJ1-3; 8 bases are a match to TRBD1. The J segment lost 3 bases and the V segment lost 3 bases, leaving 5 bases of the junction unmatched. The CDR3 loop spans 15 amino acids. CDR1 and CDR2 from the germline V gene are SGDLS and YYNGEE. CDR3 amino acids: CASSARTGHGNTIYF. The CDR3 region has the DNA TGTGCCAGCAGCGCGAGGACAGGGCATGGAAACACCATATATTTT.

The chain uses TRBV2 and TRBJ1-1, with D hard to call. This CDR3 has 12 amino acids. V dropped 3 bases and J dropped 6 bases, with 8 bases sitting between them. The germline V gene has CDR1 SNHLY and CDR2 FYNNEI. CDR3 sequence reads: CASSDEAAEAFF. The CDR3, as DNA: TGTGCCAGCAGTGATGAGGCGGCTGAAGCTTTCTTT.

The V gene is TRBV19, the J gene TRBJ2-3, with TRBD1 matching 10 bases. The germline gives CDR1 LNHDA, CDR2 SQIVND (reference sequence). The CDR3 has 16 amino acids. V shed 5 bases and J 2 bases; nucleotides not matched to a gene: 7. The CDR3 reads CASSARDRGITDTQYF. DNA of the CDR3: TGTGCCAGTAGTGCCCGGGACAGGGGAATCACAGATACGCAGTATTTT.

V gene TRBV5-6 combines with J gene TRBJ2-1; no clear D. Per germline, CDR1 SGHDT and CDR2 YYEEEE. Trimming pared 4 bases from V and 5 bases from J, leaving 13 bases between. This CDR3 has 14 amino acids. The CDR3 DNA follows: TGTGCCAGCAGCCTAGTGACCCGAGACAATGAGCAGTTCTTC. Translation gives CASSLVTRDNEQFF. The full variable domain, its missing parts supplied by reference TRBV5-6 and TRBJ2-1, is DAGVTQSPTHLIKTRGQQVTLRCSPKSGHDTVSWYQQALGQGPQFIFQYYEEEERQRGNFPDRFSGHQFPNYSSELNVNALLLGDSALYLCASSLVTRDNEQFFGPGTRLTVL.

The gene calls are TRBV2 and TRBJ2-7; no definite D call. The V end was cut by 1 base, the J end by 1 base, with 8 bases between. From germline, CDR1 is SNHLY and CDR2 FYNNEI. This CDR3 spans 14 amino acids. DNA for the CDR3: TGTGCCAGCAGTGAAGATTGGCAGTCCTACGAGCAGTACTTC. Translation: CASSEDWQSYEQYF.

This rearrangement joins TRBV5-1 to TRBJ1-5, with 11 bases lining up with TRBD1. V shed 4 bases, J shed 2 bases, and the junction held 2 bases outside the gene matches. Germline V gives CDR1 SGHRS, CDR2 YFSETQ. The CDR3 extends over 15 amino acids. The CDR3 DNA reads TGCGCCAGCAGCCCGGGACAGGGGGGCAATCAGCCCCAGCATTTT. Translated, it gives CASSPGQGGNQPQHF.

The chain combines TRBV11-2 with TRBJ1-6, with no clear D. Trimming stripped 8 bases from V and 10 bases from J, with 12 bases between. The CDR3 runs 12 residues. Germline CDR1 is SGHAT and CDR2 is FQNNGV. The DNA for the CDR3 is TGTGCCAGCGCCATGGGAGGCTCACCCCTCCACTTT. This gives the protein CASAMGGSPLHF.

The chain is built from TRBV10-3 and TRBJ1-5; D ambiguous. CDR3 length equals 13 residues. The V gene's germline CDR1 is ENHRY and CDR2 SYGVKD. Between the trimmed V and J ends, which lost 0 bases and 6 bases, there was a span of 6 bases. The CDR3 here is CAISESSGQPQHF. CDR3 DNA sequence: TGTGCCATCAGTGAGTCGAGCGGTCAGCCCCAGCATTTT.

V gene TRBV10-3 combines with J gene TRBJ1-2; TRBD1 is a possible D gene (6 bases). V lost 9 bases to trimming and J lost 0 bases, with 14 bases between them. The CDR3 length is 14 residues. The germline gives CDR1 ENHRY, CDR2 SYGVKD. CDR3 coding DNA: TGTGCCATTGGACAGCACCTCACTAACTATGGCTACACCTTC. Protein sequence: CAIGQHLTNYGYTF.

This chain links TRBV6-1 with TRBJ1-1; D is possibly TRBD1 (5 bases). Germline CDR1 reads MNHNS; CDR2 reads SASEGT. V lost 3 bases and J lost 11, with 19 bases in between. CDR3 length equals 14 residues. CDR3 nucleotide sequence: TGTGCCAGCAGTGATGGAGGGGCCGCCGAGAGGGCTTTCTTT. This translates into CASSDGGAAERAFF.

The V call is TRBV23-1, the J call TRBJ2-7, with 9 bases fitting TRBD1. TRBV23-1 is classed as an ORF, of uncertain function. With V trimmed by 4 bases and J by 6 bases, 13 bases remained unmatched. The CDR3 contains 16 residues. The chain's CDR3 is CASSPQASQGAGEQYV. The CDR3 DNA is TGCGCCAGCAGTCCCCAGGCCTCACAGGGGGCGGGCGAGCAGTACGTC.

This clone is a singleton in its sample. The chain joins TRBV2 to TRBJ2-5, with 8 bases matching TRBD1. The CDR3 is made up of 15 amino acids. Germline CDR1 is SNHLY and CDR2 is FYNNEI. V dropped 2 bases and J dropped 3; count of bases not matched to a gene: 5. The CDR3 here is CASSETRGREETQYF. CDR3 nucleotides: TGTGCCAGCAGTGAAACCAGGGGGCGCGAAGAGACCCAGTACTTC. Supplemented by reference TRBV2 and TRBJ2-5, the full variable domain reads EPEVTQTPSHQVTQMGQEVILRCVPISNHLYFYWYRQILGQKVEFLVSFYNNEISEKSEIFDDQFSVERPDGSNFTLKIRSTKLEDSAMYFCASSETRGREETQYFGPGTRLLVL.

This clone turned up a few times. This chain connects TRBV7-9 to TRBJ1-1; 7 bases match TRBD1. Germline V gives CDR1 SEHNR, CDR2 FQNEAQ (reference sequence). Trimming removed 3 bases from V and 5 bases from J; junction bases left unmatched: 3. The CDR3 has 13 amino acids. The CDR3, as DNA: TGTGCCAGCAGCTTCACAGGGGAGACTGAAGCTTTCTTT. Protein sequence: CASSFTGETEAFF.

The chain couples TRBV2 to TRBJ1-4; perhaps TRBD1 as D (6 bases). This CDR3 spans 12 amino acids. CDR1 SNHLY and CDR2 FYNNEI come from the germline V gene. V dropped 9 bases and J dropped 7 bases, with 12 bases sitting between them. The CDR3 nucleotides read TGTGCCAGTTGGGGGGGCGCTGAAAAACTGTTTTTT. This translates into CASWGGAEKLFF.

About this clone itself: Within the sample, other DNA sequences also encode this same CDR3. The chain has TRBV3-1 (or the pseudogene TRBV3-2) and TRBJ1-2; D might be TRBD1 (5 bases). This CDR3 region has 12 residues. The germline V and J ends were trimmed by 1 base and 7 bases, with 7 bases remaining between them. Germline values: CDR1 LGHDT, CDR2 YNNKEL (reference sequence). The CDR3 here is CASSQGGFGYTF. The CDR3 DNA reads TGTGCCAGCAGCCAAGGGGGCTTTGGCTACACCTTC.